A single sample gave rise to the 25 T cell receptor beta chains below, sequenced in a study of human T cells and chemical hapten exposure. This sample's time point: patch test 1, 2 weeks after DPC sensitization. Treatment of the sample: therapeutic diphenylcyclopropenone sensitization with weekly scalp DPC. MiXCR, run by TCRdb on the RACE reads, gives a single entry per CDR3 protein. The sample shows under 200,000 distinct CDR3 sequences, about 15% of them seen only once. The sequencing used whole blood, collected in connection with sensitization to the hapten diphenylcyclopropenone (DPC). These receptors were taken from a woman younger than 45 with alopecia areata. Some clones in this sample may be carry-over from other donors' samples.

This clonotype showed up just a few times. V usage is TRBV7-9 and J usage is TRBJ1-2; TRBD1 might be the D (5 bases). Trimming pared 4 bases from V and 3 bases from J, leaving 15 bases between. Germline assignment: CDR1 SEHNR and CDR2 FQNEAQ (reference sequence). CDR3 length equals 15 residues. The DNA for the CDR3 is TGTGCCAGCAGCTCAGGAAGGGGCATCGACTATGGCTACACCTTC. Amino acid sequence: CASSSGRGIDYGYTF. Together with reference TRBV7-9 and TRBJ1-2, the CDR3 gives the full variable domain: DTGVSQNPRHKITKRGQNVTFRCDPISEHNRLYWYRQTLGQGPEFLTYFQNEAQLEKSRLLSDRFSAERPKGSFSTLEIQRTEQGDSAMYLCASSSGRGIDYGYTFGSGTRLTVV.

The V and J genes are TRBV20-1 and TRBJ2-3; no firm D call. CDR3 length: 15 amino acids. Germline CDR1 and CDR2: DFQATT and SNEGSKA (reference sequence). Deletions cut 0 bases from V and 2 bases from J, with 12 bases between. This CDR3 is CSARDPRGYTDTQYF. As DNA, the CDR3 is TGCAGTGCTAGAGATCCTCGCGGATACACAGATACGCAGTATTTT.

This clonotype was counted only a few times. The V and J genes are TRBV18 and TRBJ1-5; no reliable D call. The germline CDR1 and CDR2 sequences are KGHSH and LQKENI. Trimming removed 1 base at V and 1 base at J, with 5 bases between. This CDR3 comprises 14 residues. The CDR3 spells CASSPRGSNQPQHF. DNA of the CDR3: TGTGCCAGCTCACCACGGGGAAGCAATCAGCCCCAGCATTTT.

The V gene is TRBV12-3 or TRBV12-4, the J gene TRBJ1-1; a weak D match, TRBD1 (5 bases). V lost 5 bases and J 3 bases, leaving 10 bases between the germline ends. This CDR3 spans 13 amino acids. This CDR3 reads CASSTKGDTEAFF. DNA of the CDR3: TGTGCCAGCAGTACAAAAGGGGACACTGAAGCTTTCTTT.

This clonotype was found a few times. The chain couples TRBV20-1 to TRBJ2-7; either TRBD1 or TRBD2 may supply D (5 bases each). Trimming stripped 3 bases from V and 3 bases from J, with 15 bases between. The CDR3 is made up of 14 amino acids. CDR1 is DFQATT and CDR2 is SNEGSKA in the germline V gene (reference sequence). In DNA, the CDR3 is TGCAGTGCTAGTGAGACAGTCCGGGACTACGAGCAGTACTTC. This encodes CSASETVRDYEQYF.

This clonotype has more than one count but fewer than ten. CDR3 sequence (DNA): TGTGCCAGCAGCCGATCCGGGGCAGGGGTCTCTGAAGCTTTCTTT. It translates to CASSRSGAGVSEAFF. The chain combines TRBV6-5 with TRBJ1-1; TRBD1 is a possible D gene (6 bases). V was pared by 6 bases and J by 6 bases, with 20 bases between. This CDR3 region has 15 residues. The germline V gene has CDR1 MNHEY and CDR2 SVGAGI.

In this sample, this clonotype turned up many times. The V and J genes are TRBV7-3 and TRBJ1-3; no firm D call. The CDR3 covers 16 residues. The germline CDR1 and CDR2 sequences are SGHTA and FQGTGA. V was shortened by 0 bases and J by 0 bases, with 9 bases between the two germline ends. CDR3 amino acids: CASSLTAPGSGNTIYF. For the CDR3, the DNA is TGTGCCAGCAGCTTAACGGCCCCAGGCTCTGGAAACACCATATATTTT.

The chain is built from TRBV9 and TRBJ2-5; D is tentatively TRBD1 or TRBD2 (5 bases each). This CDR3 has 15 residues. Germline values: CDR1 SGDLS, CDR2 YYNGEE. V shed 4 bases and J shed 9 bases, with 22 bases lying between them. The CDR3 sequence is CASSPNGALETAQYF. The CDR3 nucleotides read TGTGCCAGCAGCCCAAACGGGGCCCTAGAGACGGCCCAGTACTTC.

This rearrangement joins TRBV20-1 to TRBJ2-5; 15 nucleotides align to TRBD2. From germline, CDR1 is DFQATT and CDR2 SNEGSKA (reference sequence). V dropped 2 bases and J dropped 3; count of bases not matched to a gene: 4. The CDR3 runs 16 residues. As DNA, the CDR3 is TGCAGTGCTAGACGGACTAGCGGGAGGGCCGAAGAGACCCAGTACTTC. It encodes CSARRTSGRAEETQYF.

The J gene is TRBJ1-4, the V gene TRBV7-3; 9 bases line up with TRBD1. J was trimmed by 8 bases and V by 3 bases; bases with no gene match: 13. The CDR3 has 17 residues. Germline V lookup: CDR1 SGHTA, CDR2 FQGTGA. The CDR3 reads CASSFGDKQGAPEKLFF. The CDR3 coding sequence is TGTGCCAGCAGCTTTGGGGACAAACAGGGGGCGCCCGAAAAACTGTTTTTT.

This clonotype was seen a handful of times. The chain combines TRBV27 with TRBJ2-7; D is unresolved. The V end was cut by 6 bases, the J end by 2 bases, with 17 bases between. Germline CDR1 reads MNHEY; CDR2 reads SMNVEV (reference sequence). This CDR3 spans 15 amino acids. CDR3 region: CASSPLTHRPYEQYF. The CDR3 bases are TGTGCCAGCAGCCCTTTAACGCACAGACCCTACGAGCAGTACTTC.

This chain links TRBV12-3 or TRBV12-4 with TRBJ2-3; a possible D gene is TRBD2 (5 bases). The CDR3 contains 15 residues. Trimming left V 5 bases short and J 6 bases short, with 18 bases between. CDR3 sequence (DNA): TGTGCCAGCAGTCCCGCTCGCGGAGGATCGGATACGCAGTATTTT. This codes for CASSPARGGSDTQYF.

The chain links TRBV9 to TRBJ1-6, with D unclear. There are 14 residues in the CDR3. The V gene's germline CDR1 is SGDLS and CDR2 YYNGEE. Between the trimmed V and J ends, which lost 5 bases and 5 bases, there was a span of 11 bases. DNA of the CDR3: TGTGCCAGCAGGGGATGGACTGATAATTCACCCCTCCACTTT. Amino acid sequence: CASRGWTDNSPLHF.

V and J are TRBV7-9 and TRBJ2-1; 9 bases are a match to TRBD2. CDR3 length: 16 amino acids. J gave up 6 bases and V 5 bases, and 11 bases lay outside the gene matches. Germline-derived CDR1 and CDR2 are SEHNR and FQNEAQ (reference sequence). The CDR3 protein is CASSVTGTSFLNEQFF. In DNA form, the CDR3 reads TGTGCCAGCAGCGTCACCGGGACTAGCTTTCTCAATGAGCAGTTCTTC.

This clonotype was picked up a small number of times. This rearrangement joins TRBV14 to TRBJ1-1; the match to TRBD1 covers 7 bases. This CDR3 comprises 15 residues. Germline CDR1 reads SGHDN; CDR2 reads FVKESK. Trimming at V came to 6 bases and at J to 5 bases, leaving 12 bases not matched to a gene. The CDR3 loop is CASSPIGGGYTEAFF. DNA for the CDR3: TGTGCCAGCAGTCCTATAGGAGGGGGCTATACTGAAGCTTTCTTT.

This clonotype has more than one count but fewer than ten. The chain carries TRBV20-1 and TRBJ2-3; 12 bases map to TRBD2. Trimming cost V 7 bases and J 4 bases; bases outside gene matches: 3. CDR1 and CDR2 (germline): DFQATT, SNEGSKA (reference sequence). The CDR3 is 13 amino acids. The CDR3 loop is CSGLAGVADTQYF. In DNA form, the CDR3 reads TGCAGTGGACTAGCGGGGGTCGCAGATACGCAGTATTTT.

This clonotype was detected a few times. The rearrangement uses TRBV19 and TRBJ2-3, with TRBD2 matching 7 bases. The CDR3 is 15 residues long. Germline-derived CDR1 and CDR2 are LNHDA and SQIVND (reference sequence). V lost 8 bases and J lost 5; bases outside the gene matches: 13. CDR3 nucleotide sequence: TGTGCCAGTGGGGCTCCGGCGAGCGGGAAAGATACGCAGTATTTT. Protein product: CASGAPASGKDTQYF.

In the case of this clonotype: One end of the junction varies from germline; a read error may be responsible. The J gene is TRBJ2-5, the V gene TRBV2; no firm D call. The CDR3 has 14 residues. The V gene's germline CDR1 is SNHLY and CDR2 FYNNEI. The CDR3 DNA reads TGTGCCAGCAGTGAATTAACAGTTCAAGAGACCAAGTACTTC. Protein: CASSELTVQETKYF.

This clonotype showed up just a few times. CDR3 residues: CASSIRQTNEKLFF. The CDR3 DNA reads TGTGCCAGCAGCATTCGACAGACTAATGAAAAACTGTTTTTT. This sequence joins TRBV7-9 and TRBJ1-4; D might be TRBD1 (5 bases). Germline CDR1 is SEHNR and CDR2 is FQNEAQ (reference sequence). The CDR3 runs 14 residues. With 5 bases removed from V and 2 bases from J, the gap between germline ends came to 9 bases.

There are a few counts of this clonotype. The chain couples TRBV6-5 to TRBJ2-3, with 8 bases aligning to TRBD2. Looked up from germline, CDR1 is MNHEY and CDR2 is SVGAGI. The CDR3 totals 13 residues. The V and J ends lost 10 bases and 3 bases, in that order; junction bases with no gene match: 6. The CDR3 protein is CAIRGGPTDTQYF. The CDR3 bases are TGTGCCATCCGGGGGGGACCGACAGATACGCAGTATTTT.

This clonotype was detected only a few times. The rearrangement links TRBV28 to TRBJ2-1; D might be TRBD1 or TRBD2, each matching 5 bases. Between the trimmed V and J ends, which lost 8 bases and 7 bases, there was a span of 15 bases. CDR3 length equals 13 residues. Germline CDR1 reads MDHEN; CDR2 reads SYDVKM. The CDR3 DNA follows: TGTGCCAGCCTGCTCCCGGGGCGGAATGAGCAGTTCTTC. Its protein product is CASLLPGRNEQFF.

The chain uses TRBV20-1 and TRBJ2-1; TRBD2 matches 9 bases. V lost 3 bases to trimming and J lost 6 bases; unmatched junction nucleotides: 6. The CDR3 is 14 residues long. Per germline, CDR1 DFQATT and CDR2 SNEGSKA (reference sequence). Written as DNA, the CDR3 is TGCAGTGCTAGTTGGCGGGAGGGCCTCAATGAGCAGTTCTTC. Translation: CSASWREGLNEQFF.

This clonotype occurred a few times. The chain carries TRBV7-2 and TRBJ2-7; tentative D call: TRBD1 (6 bases). Germline V gene lookup returns CDR1 SGHTA and CDR2 FQGNSA. V lost 4 bases, J lost 3 bases, and 16 bases lay in between. This CDR3 region has 15 residues. The CDR3: CASSYQQGPFYEQYF. The CDR3 DNA is TGTGCCAGCAGCTACCAACAGGGACCCTTCTACGAGCAGTACTTC.

This clonotype was seen only a few times. This sequence joins TRBV29-1 and TRBJ2-5; TRBD2 matches at 7 bases. The V gene's germline CDR1 is SQVTM and CDR2 ANQGSEA. The CDR3 has 14 residues. The CDR3 bases are TGCAGTATCGTTCAAGCGGGGCTCCAAGAGACCCAGTACTTC. As protein: CSIVQAGLQETQYF.

The chain is built from TRBV7-2 and TRBJ1-5; 8 positions match TRBD1. From germline, CDR1 is SGHTA and CDR2 FQGNSA. This CDR3 comprises 13 residues. V gave up 5 bases and J gave up 5 bases; unmatched junction bases: 2. The DNA for the CDR3 is TGTGCCAGCAGCCTGGGACAGGATCAGCCCCAGCATTTT. Its protein product is CASSLGQDQPQHF.